This passage covers 22 T cell receptor beta chains from one sample sequenced in a study of blood T cell repertoires in COVID-19. Here immunoSEQ multiplex PCR was the method, and the copy in TCRdb shows in-frame clones only, minus some. Among just over 150,000 clones listed, about nine tenths were seen once. The sample was peripheral blood. Receptor source: a woman in her seventies with acute or convalescent COVID-19.

The V and J genes are TRBV6-4 and TRBJ1-4, with unresolved D. Germline V lookup: CDR1 MRHNA, CDR2 SNTAGT. Trimming stripped 6 bases from V and 7 bases from J, with 21 bases between. This CDR3 is 16 amino acids long. CDR3 amino acids: CASSPWEGSAFEKLFF. The CDR3 nucleotides are TGTGCCAGCAGCCCTTGGGAGGGAAGCGCCTTTGAAAAACTGTTTTTT.

The chain uses TRBV7-9 and TRBJ1-5; tentatively, D is TRBD1 (5 bases). Per the germline V gene, CDR1 is SEHNR and CDR2 is FQNEAQ (reference sequence). There are 14 residues in the CDR3. Trimming took off 5 bases at V and 3 bases at J, with 11 bases between the two ends. CDR3 residues: CASSPDSFNQPQHF. The DNA of the CDR3 is TGTGCCAGCAGCCCCGACAGCTTCAATCAGCCCCAGCATTTT.

This clone turned up a few times. The rearrangement uses TRBV6-2 or TRBV6-3 and TRBJ1-2; perhaps TRBD1 as D (6 bases). The germline V gene encodes CDR1 MNHEY and CDR2 SVGEGT. Trimming pared 6 bases from V and 2 bases from J, leaving 13 bases between. The CDR3 sequence is 14 residues long. DNA for the CDR3: TGTGCCAGCAGCATAACACAGGGAAACTATGGCTACACCTTC. This codes for CASSITQGNYGYTF.

This chain connects TRBV5-4 to TRBJ2-3; tentative D call: TRBD1 (6 bases). CDR3 length: 12 residues. Germline V gene lookup returns CDR1 SGHNT and CDR2 YYREEE (reference sequence). Trimming stripped 0 bases from V and 12 bases from J, with 11 bases between. Here the CDR3 DNA reads TGTGCCAGCAGCTTGGGACAGGCCGTACAGTATTTT. This gives the protein CASSLGQAVQYF.

This chain joins TRBV19 and TRBJ1-1; 11 bases align to TRBD1. The CDR3 is made up of 16 amino acids. Losses at the gene ends were 6 bases for V and 1 base for J; bases not matched to a gene: 7. Germline assignment: CDR1 LNHDA and CDR2 SQIVND (reference sequence). This CDR3 is CASRAWDRGENTEAFF. DNA of the CDR3: TGTGCCAGTAGGGCCTGGGACAGGGGGGAGAACACTGAAGCTTTCTTT.

This rearrangement joins TRBV18 to TRBJ2-7, with TRBD2 identical over 9 bases. Germline V gene data show CDR1 as KGHSH and CDR2 as LQKENI. V shed 2 bases, J shed 6 bases, and the junction held 11 bases outside the gene matches. This CDR3 comprises 16 residues. The CDR3 DNA sequence: TGTGCCAGCTCACCATCTCCTAGCGGGGCCGCAATCGAGCAGTACTTC. As protein: CASSPSPSGAAIEQYF.

The genes are TRBV19 and TRBJ2-1, with D maybe TRBD1 (6 bases). V was trimmed by 5 bases and J by 6 bases, leaving 20 bases between them. Germline V gene lookup returns CDR1 LNHDA and CDR2 SQIVND (reference sequence). CDR3 size: 16 residues. The CDR3 loop is CASSPNPGQRGNEQFF. Written as DNA, the CDR3 is TGTGCCAGTAGTCCAAACCCGGGACAACGGGGCAATGAGCAGTTCTTC.

The chain combines TRBV5-4 with TRBJ2-7; D unclear. This CDR3 spans 14 amino acids. Germline CDR1 and CDR2: SGHNT and YYREEE (reference sequence). V lost 4 bases and J 3 bases, leaving 14 bases between the germline ends. The CDR3 loop reads CASSRSGLNYEQYF. CDR3 nucleotides: TGTGCCAGCAGCAGGTCAGGCCTTAACTACGAGCAGTACTTC.

The chain uses TRBV20-1 and TRBJ1-2, with no clear D. The germline V gene encodes CDR1 DFQATT and CDR2 SNEGSKA (reference sequence). V was clipped by 3 bases and J by 4 bases, with 9 bases between them. The CDR3 contains 12 residues. The CDR3 here is CSASVSVYGYTF. The DNA of the CDR3 is TGCAGTGCTAGTGTGTCAGTCTATGGCTACACCTTC.

The V gene is TRBV6-5, the J gene TRBJ1-2; 7 nucleotides align to TRBD1. CDR1 and CDR2 (germline): MNHEY, SVGAGI. The CDR3 loop spans 13 amino acids. J gave up 5 bases and V 6 bases, and 6 bases lay outside the gene matches. In nucleotides, the CDR3 is TGTGCCAGCAGGCAGGGGGGCGCTTATGGCTACACCTTC. Amino acids: CASRQGGAYGYTF.

This clone was counted once. The J gene is TRBJ1-6, the V gene TRBV2; TRBD1 might be the D (6 bases). Germline V gives CDR1 SNHLY, CDR2 FYNNEI. CDR3 length: 15 residues. V lost 3 bases and J lost 8, with 14 bases in between. This CDR3 is CASSEVTGRYSPLHF. In DNA, the CDR3 is TGTGCCAGCAGTGAGGTCACAGGGAGATATTCACCCCTCCACTTT.

This clone was counted only a few times. The V gene is TRBV5-1, the J gene TRBJ1-1; D might be TRBD1 (5 bases). The V gene lost 5 bases and the J gene lost 1 base, with 12 bases spanning the gap. The CDR3 consists of 14 residues. Germline V gene sequence: CDR1 SGHRS, CDR2 YFSETQ. CDR3 bases: TGCGCCAGCAGACCGACAGAGAAGAACACTGAAGCTTTCTTT. Its protein product is CASRPTEKNTEAFF.

This chain connects TRBV2 to TRBJ2-1; TRBD2 might be the D (7 bases). Germline CDR1 is SNHLY and CDR2 is FYNNEI. The V and J ends lost 7 bases and 10 bases respectively, with 23 bases between them. CDR3 length: 15 residues. CDR3 sequence (DNA): TGTGCCAGCATCAAGGGGGGGGGTAGAACCTTGGAGCAGTTCTTC. Its translation: CASIKGGGRTLEQFF. The whole variable domain, remainder taken from reference TRBV2 and TRBJ2-1, is EPEVTQTPSHQVTQMGQEVILRCVPISNHLYFYWYRQILGQKVEFLVSFYNNEISEKSEIFDDQFSVERPDGSNFTLKIRSTKLEDSAMYFCASIKGGGRTLEQFFGPGTRLTVL.

This sequence joins TRBV27 and TRBJ1-2; 9 bases match TRBD1. The CDR3 length is 15 residues. V was pared by 4 bases and J by 4 bases, with 7 bases of the junction left unmatched. CDR1 is MNHEY and CDR2 is SMNVEV in the germline V gene (reference sequence). Here the CDR3 DNA reads TGTGCCAGCAGTTCCGGGGGGACAGGGACCTATGGCTACACCTTC. It encodes CASSSGGTGTYGYTF.

The chain employs TRBV19 and TRBJ2-3; no definite D call. The germline gives CDR1 LNHDA, CDR2 SQIVND (reference sequence). The CDR3 consists of 13 residues. Trimming pared 4 bases from V and 3 bases from J, leaving 8 bases between. The CDR3 DNA reads as TGTGCCAGTAGTAGGCCGGGTACAGATACGCAGTATTTT. Translated, it gives CASSRPGTDTQYF.

This clone was detected a few times. The chain combines TRBV7-9 with TRBJ1-5, with 11 bases lining up with TRBD1. V lost 2 bases, J lost 3 bases, and 3 bases stayed unmatched. Per germline, CDR1 SEHNR and CDR2 FQNEAQ (reference sequence). The CDR3 is made up of 16 amino acids. This chain's CDR3 is CASSLTGQGANQPQHF. DNA for the CDR3: TGTGCCAGCAGCTTAACAGGACAGGGGGCCAATCAGCCCCAGCATTTT. The full variable domain, with the rest looked up from reference TRBV7-9 and TRBJ1-5, is DTGVSQNPRHKITKRGQNVTFRCDPISEHNRLYWYRQTLGQGPEFLTYFQNEAQLEKSRLLSDRFSAERPKGSFSTLEIQRTEQGDSAMYLCASSLTGQGANQPQHFGDGTRLSIL.

The chain employs TRBV9 and TRBJ2-3; 11 positions match TRBD2. The CDR3 extends over 15 amino acids. V trimming: 3 bases; J trimming: 1 base; junction bases outside the gene matches: 1. Germline values: CDR1 SGDLS, CDR2 YYNGEE. CDR3 bases: TGTGCCAGCAGCGCGGGACTAGCGGGCACAGATACGCAGTATTTT. Its protein is CASSAGLAGTDTQYF.

J is TRBJ2-2 and V is TRBV6-5; 10 bases match TRBD2. The germline gives CDR1 MNHEY, CDR2 SVGAGI. Losses at the gene ends were 2 bases for V and 6 bases for J; bases not matched to a gene: 6. The CDR3 is made up of 16 amino acids. CDR3 nucleotide sequence: TGTGCCAGCAGTTACGAAGCGGGGGGGCGCTCCGGGGAGCTGTTTTTT. Translation gives CASSYEAGGRSGELFF.

The V and J genes are TRBV6-5 and TRBJ1-1; 12 bases agree with TRBD1. The CDR3 has 13 amino acids. Germline V gives CDR1 MNHEY, CDR2 SVGAGI. After removal of 6 bases from V and 6 bases from J, the junction contained 2 bases not matched to a gene. The CDR3 DNA is TGTGCCAGCAGGGGGACAGGGGGCCCTGAAGCTTTCTTT. Amino acids: CASRGTGGPEAFF.

This chain uses TRBV2 with TRBJ2-2; D possibly corresponds to TRBD2 (5 bases). The CDR3 runs to 15 residues. CDR1 is SNHLY, CDR2 FYNNEI, per germline. Trimming pared 7 bases from V and 6 bases from J, leaving 18 bases between. For the CDR3, the DNA is TGTGCCAGCAATGCTCCGGGGTCAAAGGCCGGGGAGCTGTTTTTT. The encoded protein is CASNAPGSKAGELFF.

The chain has TRBV30 and TRBJ1-1; the D is unclear. From germline, CDR1 is GTSNPN and CDR2 SVGIG (reference sequence). This CDR3 comprises 12 residues. V lost 2 bases, J lost 11 bases, and 15 bases lay in between. In DNA, the CDR3 is TGTGCCTGGAGTCCCGGGTCCCTTGCTGCTTTCTTT. Its protein product is CAWSPGSLAAFF.

This chain joins TRBV6-5 and TRBJ1-6; tentative D call: TRBD1 (6 bases). The CDR3 extends over 14 amino acids. With 3 bases removed from V and 10 bases from J, the gap between germline ends came to 13 bases. Germline CDR1 reads MNHEY; CDR2 reads SVGAGI. Here the CDR3 reads CASSYSTGMSPLHF. CDR3 DNA sequence: TGTGCCAGCAGTTATTCCACAGGGATGTCACCCCTCCACTTT.